This T cell receptor beta chain is from a study of graft-versus-host responses after intestinal transplantation. About the research overall: Multivisceral, liver-intestinal, or isolated intestinal transplants were performed in recipients. Induction with anti-thymocyte globulin, then tacrolimus and steroids for roughly three years, was given to all recipients.

The study's findings and limits: Recipient-marrow GvH clones were detected, some having first appeared in ileum or blood.

Turning to this clone: Its matching antigen is unknown.

Profiled with immunoSEQ multiplex PCR; TCRdb holds only in-frame clones, not every one. This sample has over 100,000 clones, with roughly 93% found just once. The CDR3 is 13 amino acids. Germline V CDR1 and CDR2: SGHNT, YYREEE (reference sequence). Trimming took off 0 bases at V and 5 bases at J, with 9 bases between the two ends. This TCR was recovered from a human donor who was the organ donor for an intestinal transplant. The sequences come from unstimulated CD8+ T cells sorted from spleen or lymph node cells, collected before transplant. This chain uses TRBV5-4 with TRBJ2-7; D gene ambiguous. The DNA for the CDR3 is TGTGCCAGCAGCTTGGGTGGTCTGGACGAGCAGTACTTC. Its protein product is CASSLGGLDEQYF.